This is a list of T cell receptor beta chains from one sample in a study of blood T cell repertoires in COVID-19. Method: immunoSEQ multiplex PCR; TCRdb's copy keeps in-frame clones and lacks some. The profile covers approximately 160,000 clones, with 80% to 90% appearing a single time and 8% to 9% taken by the ten largest. The sequenced material came from peripheral blood. These receptors all stem from a woman aged 55-70 years with COVID-19, enrolled during active disease. The CDR3 runs from the conserved cysteine through the conserved F or W.

V	length	J	CDR3
TRBV5-1	14	TRBJ1-2	CASSLVNNLYGYTF
TRBV29-1	12	TRBJ2-5	CSVGQGRETQYF
TRBV5-1	14	TRBJ2-3	CASSLAGGADTQYF
TRBV5-6	13	TRBJ1-2	CASSPTGRFGYTF
TRBV23-1	14	TRBJ1-1	CASSQPEGNTEAFF
TRBV18	18	TRBJ2-6	CASSPSSTGPSGANVLTF
TRBV18	17	TRBJ2-7	CASSPPGLAGTSTEQYF
TRBV14	15	TRBJ1-1	CASSPRAGLNTEAFF
TRBV27	14	TRBJ1-5	CASSLGGGPQPQHF
TRBV19	13	TRBJ1-1	CASKKEMNTEAFF